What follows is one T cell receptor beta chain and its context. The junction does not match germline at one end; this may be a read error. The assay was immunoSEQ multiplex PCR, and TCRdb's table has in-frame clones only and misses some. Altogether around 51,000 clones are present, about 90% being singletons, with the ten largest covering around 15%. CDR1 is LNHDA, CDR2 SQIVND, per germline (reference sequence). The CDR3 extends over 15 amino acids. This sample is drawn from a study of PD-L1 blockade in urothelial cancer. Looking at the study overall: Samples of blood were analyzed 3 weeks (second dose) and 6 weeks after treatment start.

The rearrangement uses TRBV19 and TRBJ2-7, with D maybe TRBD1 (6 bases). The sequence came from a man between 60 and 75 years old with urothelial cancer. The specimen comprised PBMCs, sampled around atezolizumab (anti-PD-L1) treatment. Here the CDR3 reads CASSLWDTKSSEQYF. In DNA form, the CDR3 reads TGTGCCAGTAGTTTGTGGGACACAAAATCCTCCGAGCAGTACTTC.